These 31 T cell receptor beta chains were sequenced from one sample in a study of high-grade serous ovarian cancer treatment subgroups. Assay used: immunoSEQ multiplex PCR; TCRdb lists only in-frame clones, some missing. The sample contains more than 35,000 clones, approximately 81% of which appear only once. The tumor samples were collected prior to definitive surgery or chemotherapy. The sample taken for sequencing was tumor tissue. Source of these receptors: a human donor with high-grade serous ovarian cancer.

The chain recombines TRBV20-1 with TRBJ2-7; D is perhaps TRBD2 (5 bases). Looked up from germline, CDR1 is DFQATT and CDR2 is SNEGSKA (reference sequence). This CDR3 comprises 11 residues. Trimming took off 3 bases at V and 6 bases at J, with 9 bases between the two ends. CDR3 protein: CSASGIGEQYF. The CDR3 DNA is TGCAGTGCTAGCGGGATTGGCGAGCAGTACTTC.

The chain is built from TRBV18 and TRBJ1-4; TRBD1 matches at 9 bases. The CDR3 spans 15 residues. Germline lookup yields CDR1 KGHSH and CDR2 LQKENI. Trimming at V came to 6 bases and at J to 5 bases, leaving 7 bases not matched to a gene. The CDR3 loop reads CASSPTDRGNEKLFF. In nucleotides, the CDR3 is TGTGCCAGCTCGCCGACGGACAGGGGAAATGAAAAACTGTTTTTT.

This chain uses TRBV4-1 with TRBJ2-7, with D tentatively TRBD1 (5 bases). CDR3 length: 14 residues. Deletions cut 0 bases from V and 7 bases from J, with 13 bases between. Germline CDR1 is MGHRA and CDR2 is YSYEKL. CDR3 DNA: TGCGCCAGCAGCCAAGACTCAGGGCTACTGGAGCAGTACTTC. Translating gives CASSQDSGLLEQYF.

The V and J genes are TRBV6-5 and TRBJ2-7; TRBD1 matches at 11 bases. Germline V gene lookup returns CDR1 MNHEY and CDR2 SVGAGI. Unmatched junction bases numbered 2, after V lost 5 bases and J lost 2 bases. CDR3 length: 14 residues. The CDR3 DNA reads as TGTGCCAGCAGTGGGACAGGGGGTGCCTACGAGCAGTACTTC. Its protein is CASSGTGGAYEQYF.

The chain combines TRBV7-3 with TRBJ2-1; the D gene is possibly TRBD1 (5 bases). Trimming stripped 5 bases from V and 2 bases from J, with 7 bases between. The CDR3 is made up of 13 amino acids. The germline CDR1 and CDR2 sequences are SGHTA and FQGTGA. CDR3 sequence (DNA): TGTGCCAGCAGCCCAGGGCCCTACAATGAGCAGTTCTTC. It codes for CASSPGPYNEQFF.

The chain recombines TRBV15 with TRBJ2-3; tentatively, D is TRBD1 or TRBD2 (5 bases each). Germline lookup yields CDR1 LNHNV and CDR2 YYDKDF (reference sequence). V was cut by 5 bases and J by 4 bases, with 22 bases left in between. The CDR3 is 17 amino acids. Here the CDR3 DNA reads TGTGCCACCAGCTGGCTGACCGGGACCACGGACGCAGATACGCAGTATTTT. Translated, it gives CATSWLTGTTDADTQYF.

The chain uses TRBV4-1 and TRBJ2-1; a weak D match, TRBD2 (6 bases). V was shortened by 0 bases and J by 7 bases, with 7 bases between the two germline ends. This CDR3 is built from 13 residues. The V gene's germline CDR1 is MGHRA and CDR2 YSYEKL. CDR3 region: CASSQEGRNEQFF. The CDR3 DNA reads TGCGCCAGCAGCCAAGAAGGGAGGAATGAGCAGTTCTTC.

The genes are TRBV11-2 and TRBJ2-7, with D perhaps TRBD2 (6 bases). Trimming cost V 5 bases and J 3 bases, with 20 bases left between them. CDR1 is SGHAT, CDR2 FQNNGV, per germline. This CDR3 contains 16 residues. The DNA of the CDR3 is TGTGCCAGCAGCCTACTCCTGGCGGGGTCTGGCTACGAGCAGTACTTC. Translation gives CASSLLLAGSGYEQYF.

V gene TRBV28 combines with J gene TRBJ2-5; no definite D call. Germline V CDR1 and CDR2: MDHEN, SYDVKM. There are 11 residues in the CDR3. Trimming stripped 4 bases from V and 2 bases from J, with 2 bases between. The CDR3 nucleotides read TGTGCCAGCAGTTCGCAAGAGACCCAGTACTTC. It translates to CASSSQETQYF.

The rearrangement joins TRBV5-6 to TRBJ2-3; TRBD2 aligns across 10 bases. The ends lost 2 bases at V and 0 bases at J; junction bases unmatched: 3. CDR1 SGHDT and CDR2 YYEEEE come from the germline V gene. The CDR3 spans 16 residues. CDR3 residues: CASSFTTSGSTDTQYF. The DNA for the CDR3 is TGTGCCAGCAGCTTTACGACTAGCGGGAGCACAGATACGCAGTATTTT.

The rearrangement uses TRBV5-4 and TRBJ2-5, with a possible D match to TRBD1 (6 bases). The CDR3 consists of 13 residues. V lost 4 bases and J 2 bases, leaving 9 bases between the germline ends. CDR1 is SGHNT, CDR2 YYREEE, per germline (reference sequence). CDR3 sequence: CASSRTEQETQYF. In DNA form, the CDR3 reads TGTGCCAGCAGCCGGACAGAGCAAGAGACCCAGTACTTC.

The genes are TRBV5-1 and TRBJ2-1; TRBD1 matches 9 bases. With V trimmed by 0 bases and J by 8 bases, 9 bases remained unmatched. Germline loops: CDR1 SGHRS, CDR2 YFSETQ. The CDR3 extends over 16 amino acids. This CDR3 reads CASSLAGTGSIHEQFF. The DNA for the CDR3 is TGCGCCAGCAGCTTGGCCGGGACAGGGTCAATCCATGAGCAGTTCTTC.

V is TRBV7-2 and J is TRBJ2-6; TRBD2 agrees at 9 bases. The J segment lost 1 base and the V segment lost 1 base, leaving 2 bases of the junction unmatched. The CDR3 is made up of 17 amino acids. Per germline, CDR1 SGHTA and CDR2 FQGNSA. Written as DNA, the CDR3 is TGTGCCAGCAGCTTAGATGCGGGAGGGTCTGGGGCCAACGTCCTGACTTTC. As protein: CASSLDAGGSGANVLTF.

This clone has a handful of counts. DNA for the CDR3: TGTGCCAGCAGCCCCTCCCGGCAGGGCAATCAGCCCCAGCATTTT. It translates to CASSPSRQGNQPQHF. The gene calls are TRBV7-2 and TRBJ1-5; D gene ambiguous. V lost 5 bases and J 2 bases, leaving 13 bases between the germline ends. In germline, CDR1 is SGHTA, CDR2 FQGNSA. The CDR3 loop spans 15 amino acids.

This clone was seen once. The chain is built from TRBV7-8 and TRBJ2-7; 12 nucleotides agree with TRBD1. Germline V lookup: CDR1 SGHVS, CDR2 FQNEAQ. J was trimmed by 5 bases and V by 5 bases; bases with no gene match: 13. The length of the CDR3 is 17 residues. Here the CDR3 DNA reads TGTGCCAGCAGCCCTCCCTCAAGGGACAGGGGGCAGAACGAGCAGTACTTC. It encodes CASSPPSRDRGQNEQYF.

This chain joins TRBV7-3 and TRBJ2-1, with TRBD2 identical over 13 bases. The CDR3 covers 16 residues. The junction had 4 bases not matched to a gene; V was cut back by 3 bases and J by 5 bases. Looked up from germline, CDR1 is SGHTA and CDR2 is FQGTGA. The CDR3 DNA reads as TGTGCCAGCAGCTTTACCGGGACTAGCGGGAACAATGAGCAGTTCTTC. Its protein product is CASSFTGTSGNNEQFF. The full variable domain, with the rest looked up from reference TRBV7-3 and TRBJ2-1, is GAGVSQTPSNKVTEKGKYVELRCDPISGHTALYWYRQSLGQGPEFLIYFQGTGAADDSGLPNDRFFAVRPEGSVSTLKIQRTERGDSAVYLCASSFTGTSGNNEQFFGPGTRLTVL.

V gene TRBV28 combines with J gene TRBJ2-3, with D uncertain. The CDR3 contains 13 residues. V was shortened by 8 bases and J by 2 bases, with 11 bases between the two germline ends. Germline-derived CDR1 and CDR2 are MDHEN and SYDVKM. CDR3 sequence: CASGLDATDTQYF. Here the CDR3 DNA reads TGTGCCAGCGGGCTAGACGCCACAGATACGCAGTATTTT.

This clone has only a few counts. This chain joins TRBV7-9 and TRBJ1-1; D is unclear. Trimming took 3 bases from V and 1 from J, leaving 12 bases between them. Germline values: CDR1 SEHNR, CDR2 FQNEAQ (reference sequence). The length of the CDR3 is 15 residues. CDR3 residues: CASSLGRERNTEAFF. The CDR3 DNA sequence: TGTGCCAGCAGCTTGGGTAGGGAGAGGAACACTGAAGCTTTCTTT.

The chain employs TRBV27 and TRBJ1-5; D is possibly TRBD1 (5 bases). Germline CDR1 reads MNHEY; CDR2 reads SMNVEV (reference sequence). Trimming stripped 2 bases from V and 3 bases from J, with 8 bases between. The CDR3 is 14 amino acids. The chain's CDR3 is CASSLRGSNQPQHF. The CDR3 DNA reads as TGTGCCAGCAGTTTACGGGGGTCCAATCAGCCCCAGCATTTT.

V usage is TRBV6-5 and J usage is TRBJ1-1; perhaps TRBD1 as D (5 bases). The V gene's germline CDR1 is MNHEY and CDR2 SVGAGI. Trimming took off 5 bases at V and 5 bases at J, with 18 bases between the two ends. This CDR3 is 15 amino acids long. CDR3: CASSPYNLGGTEAFF. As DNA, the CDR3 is TGTGCCAGCAGTCCTTATAACCTGGGGGGAACTGAAGCTTTCTTT.

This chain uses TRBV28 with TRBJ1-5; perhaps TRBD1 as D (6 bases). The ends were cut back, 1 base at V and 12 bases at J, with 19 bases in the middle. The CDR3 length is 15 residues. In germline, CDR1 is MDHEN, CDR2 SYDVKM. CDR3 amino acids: CASSLSRIWGGLQHF. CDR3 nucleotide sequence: TGTGCCAGCAGTTTATCAAGAATATGGGGGGGGCTCCAGCATTTT.

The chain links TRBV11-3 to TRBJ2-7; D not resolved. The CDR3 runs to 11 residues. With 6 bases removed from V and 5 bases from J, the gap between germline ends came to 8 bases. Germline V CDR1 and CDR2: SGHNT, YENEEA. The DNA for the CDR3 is TGTGCCAGCAGTACACACCACGAGCAGTACTTC. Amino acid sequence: CASSTHHEQYF. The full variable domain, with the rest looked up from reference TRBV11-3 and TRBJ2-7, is EAGVVQSPRYKIIEKKQPVAFWCNPISGHNTLYWYLQNLGQGPELLIRYENEEAVDDSQLPKDRFSAERLKGVDSTLKIQPAELGDSAVYLCASSTHHEQYFGPGTRLTVT.

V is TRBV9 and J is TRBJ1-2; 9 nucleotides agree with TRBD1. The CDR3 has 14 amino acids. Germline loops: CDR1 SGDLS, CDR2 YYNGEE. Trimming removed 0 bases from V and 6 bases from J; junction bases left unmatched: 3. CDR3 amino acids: CASSVGGQGHGYTF. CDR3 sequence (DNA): TGTGCCAGCAGCGTAGGGGGACAGGGCCATGGCTACACCTTC.

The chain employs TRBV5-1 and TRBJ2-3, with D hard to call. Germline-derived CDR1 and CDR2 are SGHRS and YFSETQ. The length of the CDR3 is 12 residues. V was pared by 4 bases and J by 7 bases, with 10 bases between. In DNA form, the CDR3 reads TGCGCCAGCAGCCTTCCCTCGTATACGCAGTATTTT. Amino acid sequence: CASSLPSYTQYF.

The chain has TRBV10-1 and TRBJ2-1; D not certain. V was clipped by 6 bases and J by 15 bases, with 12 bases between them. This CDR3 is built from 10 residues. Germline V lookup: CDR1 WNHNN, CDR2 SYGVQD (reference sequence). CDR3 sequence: CASRLLHSFF. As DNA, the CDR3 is TGCGCCAGCAGGCTCCTACACTCGTTCTTC.

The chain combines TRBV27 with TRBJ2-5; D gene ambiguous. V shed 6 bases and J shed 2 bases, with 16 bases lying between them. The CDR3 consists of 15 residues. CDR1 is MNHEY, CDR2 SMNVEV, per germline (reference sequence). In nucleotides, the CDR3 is TGTGCCAGCAGCGAGACCCAAAGAAGACAAGAGACCCAGTACTTC. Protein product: CASSETQRRQETQYF.

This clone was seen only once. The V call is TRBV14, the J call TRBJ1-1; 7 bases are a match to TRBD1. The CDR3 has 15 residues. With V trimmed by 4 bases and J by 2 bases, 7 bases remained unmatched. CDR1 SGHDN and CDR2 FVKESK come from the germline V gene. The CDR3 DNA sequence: TGTGCCAGCAGCCGCCCCGAGGGGGCTAACACTGAAGCTTTCTTT. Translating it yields CASSRPEGANTEAFF.

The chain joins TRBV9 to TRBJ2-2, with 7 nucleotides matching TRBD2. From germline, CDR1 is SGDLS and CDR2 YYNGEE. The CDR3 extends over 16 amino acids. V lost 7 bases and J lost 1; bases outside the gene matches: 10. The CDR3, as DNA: TGTGCCAGCGGGGGGGGGAACAACCTGAACACCGGGGAGCTGTTTTTT. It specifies CASGGGNNLNTGELFF.

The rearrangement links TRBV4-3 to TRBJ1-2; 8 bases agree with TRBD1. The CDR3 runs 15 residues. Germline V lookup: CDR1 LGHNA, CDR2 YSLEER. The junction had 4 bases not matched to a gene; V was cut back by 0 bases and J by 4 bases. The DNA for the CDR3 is TGCGCCAGCAGCCAAGAAGGACAGGGCTTCTATGGCTACACCTTC. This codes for CASSQEGQGFYGYTF.

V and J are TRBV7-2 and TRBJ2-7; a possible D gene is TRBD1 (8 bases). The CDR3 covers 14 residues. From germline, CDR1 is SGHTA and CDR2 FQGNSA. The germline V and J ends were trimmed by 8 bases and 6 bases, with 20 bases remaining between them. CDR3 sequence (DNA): TGTGCCAGCGGATTACAGGGGGAGGGTGGCGAGCAGTACTTC. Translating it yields CASGLQGEGGEQYF.

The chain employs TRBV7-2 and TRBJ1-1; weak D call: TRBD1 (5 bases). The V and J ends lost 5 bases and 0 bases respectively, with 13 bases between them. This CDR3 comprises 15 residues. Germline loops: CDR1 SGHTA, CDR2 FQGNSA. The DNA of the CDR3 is TGTGCCAGCAGCATCTTGACAGAAATGAACACTGAAGCTTTCTTT. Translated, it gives CASSILTEMNTEAFF.